Reported below is one TCR beta chain. Among Cohort 3 donors, those recovered had two negative PCRs, clearance, or symptom resolution. After removal of 9 bases from V and 3 bases from J, the junction contained 8 bases not matched to a gene. Germline V gene lookup returns CDR1 LNHDA and CDR2 SQIVND (reference sequence). The CDR3 has 16 residues. This specimen belongs to a study of blood T cell repertoires in COVID-19. Study-level information: Samples came from the United States, Italy and Spain, spanning acute and convalescent COVID-19. The cDNA or gDNA used as material had been derived from T cells, B-cell-depleted T cells, or PBMCs.

Sequencing used immunoSEQ multiplex PCR; TCRdb keeps in-frame clones, though not all of them. The table lists hundreds of thousands of clones, around 83% of them singletons. The clonotype originates from a woman aged 40 to 50 who had recovered from COVID-19. The chain employs TRBV19 and TRBJ2-6; 10 bases fit TRBD2. Material: PBMCs or T cells enriched from blood (not recorded which). CDR3 residues: CASSSGSPLGANVLTF. The CDR3 nucleotides read TGTGCCAGCTCTAGCGGGAGTCCTCTTGGGGCCAACGTCCTGACTTTC. Full variable domain (missing parts from reference TRBV19 and TRBJ2-6): DGGITQSPKYLFRKEGQNVTLSCEQNLNHDAMYWYRQDPGQGLRLIYYSQIVNDFQKGDIAEGYSVSREKKESFPLTVTSAQKNPTAFYLCASSSGSPLGANVLTFGAGSRLTVL.